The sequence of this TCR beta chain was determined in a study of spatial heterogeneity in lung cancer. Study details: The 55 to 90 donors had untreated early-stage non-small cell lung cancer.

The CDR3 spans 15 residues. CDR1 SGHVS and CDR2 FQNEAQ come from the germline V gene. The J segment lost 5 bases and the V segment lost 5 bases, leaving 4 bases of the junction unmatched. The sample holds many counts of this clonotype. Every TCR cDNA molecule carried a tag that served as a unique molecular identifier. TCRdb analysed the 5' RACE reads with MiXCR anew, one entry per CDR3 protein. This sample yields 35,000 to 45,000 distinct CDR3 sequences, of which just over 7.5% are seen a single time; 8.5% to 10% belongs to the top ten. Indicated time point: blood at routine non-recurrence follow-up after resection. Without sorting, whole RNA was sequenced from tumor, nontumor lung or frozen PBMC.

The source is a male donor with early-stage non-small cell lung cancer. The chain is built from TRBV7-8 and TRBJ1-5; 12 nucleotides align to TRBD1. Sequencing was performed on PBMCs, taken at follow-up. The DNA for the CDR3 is TGTGCCAGCAGCCGGGGACAGGGGGCAGATCAGCCCCAGCATTTT. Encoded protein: CASSRGQGADQPQHF.